This passage covers 20 T cell receptor beta chains from one sample sequenced in a study of T cell repertoires in cytomegalovirus infection. TCRdb reprocessed the reads via MiXCR and lists one record per CDR3 protein. The profile shows 400,000 or so distinct CDR3 sequences, approximately 31% of them singletons. The material sequenced was PBMCs. These receptors all stem from a human donor in good health (CMV status not recorded). Some clones in this sample may be carry-over from other donors' samples.

There are a few counts of this clonotype. The chain combines TRBV2 with TRBJ1-2; 11 bases align to TRBD1. The J segment lost 0 bases and the V segment lost 6 bases, leaving 6 bases of the junction unmatched. Germline values: CDR1 SNHLY, CDR2 FYNNEI. The CDR3 loop spans 16 amino acids. This chain's CDR3 is CASSRDRGVTNYGYTF. CDR3 coding DNA: TGTGCCAGCAGCCGGGACAGGGGGGTAACTAACTATGGCTACACCTTC.

Points on this clonotype: A read error may produce the germline difference seen at one junction end. The chain is built from TRBV4-1 and TRBJ1-5, with D tentatively TRBD1 (5 bases). CDR1 MGHRA and CDR2 YSYEKL come from the germline V gene. The CDR3 length is 14 residues. DNA for the CDR3: TGCGCCCGCAGCCAAGATCCAGGGTATCAGCCCCAGCATTTT. Translation gives CARSQDPGYQPQHF.

This clonotype was detected once. V usage is TRBV11-3 and J usage is TRBJ2-7; no firm D call. V lost 6 bases, J lost 0 bases, and 9 bases lay in between. Germline-derived CDR1 and CDR2 are SGHNT and YENEEA. The CDR3 length is 13 residues. DNA for the CDR3: TGTGCCAGCAGTTCGGCGGACTCCTACGAGCAGTACTTC. This gives the protein CASSSADSYEQYF.

This chain uses TRBV7-8 with TRBJ2-2; 8 nucleotides match TRBD1. J was trimmed by 5 bases and V by 4 bases; bases with no gene match: 9. The CDR3 covers 16 residues. Looked up from germline, CDR1 is SGHVS and CDR2 is FQNEAQ. CDR3 in DNA: TGTGCCAGCAGCTCGAGGACAGGGATCTCAACCGGGGAGCTGTTTTTT. This sequence encodes CASSSRTGISTGELFF.

In this sample, this clonotype turned up a few times. V gene TRBV7-6 combines with J gene TRBJ2-6; 7 nucleotides align to TRBD1. The junction had 14 bases not matched to a gene; V was cut back by 9 bases and J by 0 bases. CDR1 SGHVS and CDR2 FNYEAQ come from the germline V gene. CDR3 size: 18 residues. This CDR3 is CASRHRDSPVSGANVLTF. Here the CDR3 DNA reads TGTGCCAGTCGGCACCGGGACAGCCCTGTCTCTGGGGCCAACGTCCTGACTTTC.

The chain links TRBV27 to TRBJ2-4; the match to TRBD1 covers 8 bases. The CDR3 loop spans 23 amino acids. V was clipped by 3 bases and J by 1 base; unmatched bases: 26. Germline V gene sequence: CDR1 MNHEY, CDR2 SMNVEV (reference sequence). CDR3 in amino acids: CASSFHALDPAQAGGAAKNIQYF. In DNA, the CDR3 is TGTGCCAGCAGTTTCCACGCGCTGGACCCGGCTCAGGCAGGGGGCGCGGCCAAAAACATTCAGTACTTC.

This clonotype was counted a few times. This chain connects TRBV5-4 to TRBJ2-5; 10 bases align to TRBD2. CDR3 length: 15 residues. V trimming: 4 bases; J trimming: 1 base; junction bases outside the gene matches: 4. From germline, CDR1 is SGHNT and CDR2 YYREEE (reference sequence). The CDR3, as DNA: TGTGCCAGCAGCGATAGGACTAGCGGCCAAGAGACCCAGTACTTC. Translating it yields CASSDRTSGQETQYF.

With regard to this clonotype: The junction departs from the called germline gene at one end, perhaps through a read error. This rearrangement joins TRBV6-6 to TRBJ2-7; D uncertain. Germline CDR1 and CDR2: MNHNY and SVGAGI (reference sequence). This CDR3 has 13 amino acids. In DNA, the CDR3 is TGTGCAAGCATTTACGCAGCTACCTACGAGCAGTACTTC. This translates into CASIYAATYEQYF.

This clonotype was counted ten times or more. The gene calls are TRBV7-9 and TRBJ1-2; possible D gene TRBD1, 6 bases. Germline V gives CDR1 SEHNR, CDR2 FQNEAQ (reference sequence). The CDR3 extends over 14 amino acids. Trimming pared 5 bases from V and 2 bases from J, leaving 12 bases between. The CDR3 loop is CASSAPGQNYGYTF. In DNA form, the CDR3 reads TGTGCCAGCAGCGCCCCCGGACAGAACTATGGCTACACCTTC. Full variable domain (remainder filled in from reference TRBV7-9 and TRBJ1-2): DTGVSQNPRHKITKRGQNVTFRCDPISEHNRLYWYRQTLGQGPEFLTYFQNEAQLEKSRLLSDRFSAERPKGSFSTLEIQRTEQGDSAMYLCASSAPGQNYGYTFGSGTRLTVV.

Notes on this clonotype: One base away lies a much larger clone, so this may be a sequencing read error. The chain has TRBV12-3 or TRBV12-4 and TRBJ1-5, with 7 bases matching TRBD1. This CDR3 comprises 15 residues. DNA for the CDR3: TGTGACAGCAGCCCGGGGACAGCAAGCAATCAGCCCCAGCATTTT. It codes for CDSSPGTASNQPQHF.

This clonotype was recorded many times. The V gene is TRBV12-3 or TRBV12-4, the J gene TRBJ2-7; 8 bases are a match to TRBD1. After removal of 5 bases from V and 5 bases from J, the junction contained 11 bases not matched to a gene. The CDR3 covers 15 residues. CDR3 nucleotide sequence: TGTGCCAGCAGTAGCTGGACAGGGCCGGGGGACGAGCAGTACTTC. Residues: CASSSWTGPGDEQYF.

The chain has TRBV11-2 and TRBJ2-1, with a weak D call TRBD2 (5 bases). The V gene's germline CDR1 is SGHAT and CDR2 FQNNGV. V lost 5 bases and J lost 2, with 10 bases in between. The CDR3 extends over 14 amino acids. The CDR3 loop is CASSTPGAYNEQFF. CDR3 in DNA: TGTGCCAGCAGCACCCCCGGGGCCTACAATGAGCAGTTCTTC.

The chain links TRBV7-2 to TRBJ2-2; tentatively, D is TRBD2 (5 bases). The germline CDR1 and CDR2 sequences are SGHTA and FQGNSA. Trimming shortened V by 0 bases and J by 1 base, and 9 bases separated the two germline ends. The CDR3 contains 16 residues. DNA of the CDR3: TGTGCCAGCAGCTTAGCGCAGCGGAGGAACACCGGGGAGCTGTTTTTT. Its translation: CASSLAQRRNTGELFF.

This clonotype was detected only a few times. The V gene is TRBV27, the J gene TRBJ1-6, with TRBD1 as a possible D gene (6 bases). Trimming stripped 5 bases from V and 0 bases from J, with 14 bases between. This CDR3 is 17 amino acids long. The germline V gene encodes CDR1 MNHEY and CDR2 SMNVEV (reference sequence). Here the CDR3 DNA reads TGTGCCAGCAGTGGGGTCGGACAGAGCTCCTATAATTCACCCCTCCACTTT. This translates into CASSGVGQSSYNSPLHF.

The chain employs TRBV12-3 or TRBV12-4 and TRBJ1-6, with 9 bases fitting TRBD1. After removal of 4 bases from V and 7 bases from J, the junction contained 5 bases not matched to a gene. The CDR3 length is 15 residues. The CDR3: CASSSGQGWNSPLHF. As DNA, the CDR3 is TGTGCCAGCAGTTCGGGACAGGGTTGGAATTCACCCCTCCACTTT.

A note on this clonotype: A single base separates this from a much larger clone, so it may be a read error. The CDR3 region has the DNA TGTGCCAGCAGCTTGGGGGCAGGGAACAATCAGCCCCAGCATTTT. The encoded protein is CASSLGAGNNQPQHF. The V gene is TRBV5-6, the J gene TRBJ1-5, with D possibly being TRBD1 (5 bases). Trimming pared 0 bases from V and 3 bases from J, leaving 10 bases between. From germline, CDR1 is SGHDT and CDR2 YYEEEE. The CDR3 is 15 residues long.

This clonotype was detected many times. The chain joins TRBV7-9 to TRBJ1-2; possibly TRBD1 for D (5 bases). CDR1 SEHNR and CDR2 FQNEAQ come from the germline V gene (reference sequence). Trimming pared 5 bases from V and 4 bases from J, leaving 11 bases between. This CDR3 comprises 13 residues. The CDR3 nucleotides read TGTGCCAGCAGCCTTCGTGACAGCTATGGCTACACCTTC. It is translated as CASSLRDSYGYTF.

The chain recombines TRBV11-2 with TRBJ1-2; 8 positions agree with TRBD1. With 5 bases clipped from V and 6 bases from J, the junction kept 8 bases outside the gene matches. CDR3 length equals 14 residues. Germline CDR1 reads SGHAT; CDR2 reads FQNNGV. CDR3 in amino acids: CASSPRQGRDGYTF. In DNA, the CDR3 is TGTGCCAGCAGCCCCCGACAGGGGCGCGATGGCTACACCTTC.

This clonotype has a handful of counts. This chain joins TRBV3-1 and TRBJ2-3, with D uncertain. V gave up 4 bases and J gave up 1 base, with 15 bases separating them. This CDR3 has 16 residues. Germline lookup yields CDR1 LGHDT and CDR2 YNNKEL (reference sequence). The CDR3 sequence is CASSRTGRARTDTQYF. The CDR3 region has the DNA TGTGCCAGCAGCCGCACGGGTAGGGCGCGCACAGATACGCAGTATTTT.

This clonotype was seen more than once but under ten times. The chain has TRBV7-9 and TRBJ1-1; D gene uncertain. V lost 5 bases to trimming and J lost 0 bases, with 13 bases between them. Looked up from germline, CDR1 is SEHNR and CDR2 is FQNEAQ (reference sequence). The CDR3 runs to 15 residues. The chain's CDR3 is CASSPLLAMNTEAFF. The CDR3 bases are TGTGCCAGCAGCCCGCTTTTGGCGATGAACACTGAAGCTTTCTTT.